The clone carrying this T cell receptor (beta chain) was counted between two and nine times. TCRdb redid the calling of the 5' RACE reads with MiXCR, one entry per CDR3 protein. Of some 500,000 distinct CDR3 sequences listed, 7.5% to 10% are singletons. The data are from a study of identical twins. The same sample was also used in a study of yellow fever vaccine responses in identical twins.

The receptor comes from a woman aged 18 to 35 in good health. Sample: PBMCs.

The DNA for the CDR3 is TGTGCCAGCAGGGATGTAGGGACCCAGTACTTC. Its protein is CASRDVGTQYF. This rearrangement joins TRBV6-5 to TRBJ2-5; D ambiguous. Between the trimmed V and J ends, which lost 6 bases and 7 bases, there was a span of 9 bases. This CDR3 is 11 amino acids long. Germline values: CDR1 MNHEY, CDR2 SVGAGI.